What follows are 29 T cell receptor beta chains derived from one specimen sequenced in a study of spatial heterogeneity in lung cancer. Their antigen targets remain unknown. The study's findings and limits: Counts of expanded alpha and beta TCRs within tumors tracked the tumor nonsynonymous mutation count.

TCRdb re-derived calls from the 5' RACE reads in MiXCR, one entry per CDR3 protein. The sample contains more than 2,500 distinct CDR3 sequences, roughly 3.5% of which appear only once. Time point noted: sample taken at primary tumor resection. Specimen: lung tumor tissue, collected at surgery. The receptor set was obtained from a male donor with early-stage non-small cell lung cancer.

Judged by abundance, this clonotype is medium-sized. DNA for the CDR3: TGTGCCAGCAGCCCTAGAGTGATGGGGACCCAGTACTTC. It codes for CASSPRVMGTQYF. V gene TRBV7-8 combines with J gene TRBJ2-5; unclear D gene. Looked up from germline, CDR1 is SGHVS and CDR2 is FQNEAQ. Trimming removed 5 bases at V and 7 bases at J, with 14 bases between. The CDR3 spans 13 residues. Variable domain in full (rest from reference TRBV7-8 and TRBJ2-5): GAGVSQSPRYKVAKRGQDVALRCDPISGHVSLFWYQQALGQGPEFLTYFQNEAQLDKSGLPSDRFFAERPEGSVSTLKIQRTQQEDSAVYLCASSPRVMGTQYFGPGTRLLVL.

This clonotype is classed as medium-sized (0.01 to 0.1%). The genes are TRBV6-5 and TRBJ2-2; TRBD2 matches at 8 bases. Trimming removed 6 bases from V and 6 bases from J; junction bases left unmatched: 9. The CDR3 length is 15 residues. Germline CDR1 is MNHEY and CDR2 is SVGAGI. For the CDR3, the DNA is TGTGCCAGCAGCTTTAGCGGGGAGGTCCCCGGGGAGCTGTTTTTT. It is translated as CASSFSGEVPGELFF.

This clonotype is medium-sized within its sample. The chain is built from TRBV27 and TRBJ2-6, with D possibly matching TRBD2 (5 bases). There are 15 residues in the CDR3. V gave up 2 bases and J gave up 2 bases, with 7 bases separating them. Germline V gene data show CDR1 as MNHEY and CDR2 as SMNVEV (reference sequence). The CDR3 DNA reads TGTGCCAGCAGTTTAGAAGCGGCTGGGGCCAACGTCCTGACTTTC. Protein sequence: CASSLEAAGANVLTF.

This clonotype is labeled medium-sized. The chain recombines TRBV5-1 with TRBJ2-3; D is perhaps TRBD1 (6 bases). Deletions cut 7 bases from V and 1 base from J, with 19 bases between. The CDR3 has 16 residues. Per germline, CDR1 SGHRS and CDR2 YFSETQ. CDR3 sequence (DNA): TGCGCCAGCGTCCCCCAGGGGCTCGAAGGCACAGATACGCAGTATTTT. It encodes CASVPQGLEGTDTQYF.

By share of the sample, this clonotype is large. The rearrangement links TRBV19 to TRBJ2-7; D may be TRBD1 (6 bases). Trimming cost V 5 bases and J 5 bases, with 19 bases left between them. CDR1 LNHDA and CDR2 SQIVND come from the germline V gene (reference sequence). CDR3 length equals 15 residues. CDR3 loop: CASSASGTRGDEQYF. The CDR3 DNA is TGTGCCAGTAGTGCATCCGGGACACGAGGGGACGAGCAGTACTTC.

This clonotype ranks as medium-sized. V is TRBV28 and J is TRBJ1-6; 11 nucleotides line up with TRBD1. With 5 bases clipped from V and 10 bases from J, the junction kept 7 bases outside the gene matches. This CDR3 spans 15 amino acids. Germline-derived CDR1 and CDR2 are MDHEN and SYDVKM. CDR3: CASSPPGTGGSPLHF. The CDR3 DNA sequence: TGTGCCAGCAGTCCCCCAGGGACAGGGGGATCACCCCTCCACTTT.

With respect to this clonotype: A read error is possible here, since a much larger clone lies one base away. This chain links TRBV20-1 with TRBJ2-3; 8 bases agree with TRBD2. The CDR3 spans 15 residues. CDR1 is DFQATT, CDR2 SNEGSKA, per germline (reference sequence). CDR3 nucleotide sequence: TGCAGTTCTAGTGAGACGGGGGGGCTCACAGATACGCAGTATTTT. Its translation: CSSSETGGLTDTQYF.

This clonotype is medium-sized in the sample. V gene TRBV20-1 combines with J gene TRBJ2-3; perhaps TRBD2 as D (6 bases). The germline gives CDR1 DFQATT, CDR2 SNEGSKA (reference sequence). This CDR3 contains 16 residues. The V gene lost 0 bases and the J gene lost 4 bases, with 17 bases spanning the gap. The CDR3 sequence is CSARDWGGAEADTQYF. CDR3 sequence (DNA): TGCAGTGCTAGAGATTGGGGAGGAGCGGAGGCAGATACGCAGTATTTT.

This clonotype ranks as medium-sized. V is TRBV29-1 and J is TRBJ1-1; D gene unclear. Germline V CDR1 and CDR2: SQVTM, ANQGSEA. CDR3 length: 14 residues. Trimming stripped 1 base from V and 2 bases from J, with 11 bases between. Here the CDR3 reads CSVEGSARNTEAFF. The DNA of the CDR3 is TGCAGCGTTGAAGGTTCAGCCCGAAACACTGAAGCTTTCTTT. The full variable domain, with the rest looked up from reference TRBV29-1 and TRBJ1-1, is SAVISQKPSRDICQRGTSLTIQCQVDSQVTMMFWYRQQPGQSLTLIATANQGSEATYESGFVIDKFPISRPNLTFSTLTVSNMSPEDSSIYLCSVEGSARNTEAFFGQGTRLTVV.

This clonotype was seen ten or more times. The junction departs from the called germline gene at one end, perhaps through a read error. The rearrangement joins TRBV30 to TRBJ1-1; 9 nucleotides match TRBD1. CDR3 size: 14 residues. Germline V gene sequence: CDR1 GTSNPN, CDR2 SVGIG (reference sequence). The CDR3 is CAWKQGASNAEAFF. DNA for the CDR3: TGTGCCTGGAAACAGGGGGCTTCGAACGCTGAAGCTTTCTTT.

This clonotype was picked up many times. The chain couples TRBV6-2 or TRBV6-3 to TRBJ2-5; 7 nucleotides line up with TRBD2. Trimming removed 7 bases from V and 2 bases from J; junction bases left unmatched: 7. CDR3 length equals 14 residues. The germline V gene encodes CDR1 MNHEY and CDR2 SVGEGT. The CDR3 coding sequence is TGTGCCAGCAATGAACGGGGGGATCAAGAGACCCAGTACTTC. Translating gives CASNERGDQETQYF.

In its sample, this clonotype ranks as medium-sized (0.01 to 0.1%). CDR3 amino acids: CASSLADRRNEQYF. Written as DNA, the CDR3 is TGTGCCAGCAGCTTAGCGGATAGGAGGAACGAGCAGTACTTC. The rearrangement joins TRBV7-8 to TRBJ2-7; D is possibly TRBD2 (5 bases). Germline-derived CDR1 and CDR2 are SGHVS and FQNEAQ. V was clipped by 0 bases and J by 5 bases, with 11 bases between them. The CDR3 extends over 14 amino acids.

V and J are TRBV3-1 and TRBJ2-3; 7 nucleotides agree with TRBD1. V dropped 1 base and J dropped 5; count of bases not matched to a gene: 6. From germline, CDR1 is LGHDT and CDR2 YNNKEL (reference sequence). The CDR3 contains 15 residues. CDR3: CASSQAGRDRDTQYF. Written as DNA, the CDR3 is TGTGCCAGCAGCCAAGCTGGCCGGGACAGAGATACGCAGTATTTT.

In its sample, this clonotype ranks as medium-sized. The rearrangement joins TRBV5-6 to TRBJ2-7; maybe TRBD2 (6 bases). The CDR3 extends over 14 amino acids. Germline CDR1 is SGHDT and CDR2 is YYEEEE. Trimming pared 3 bases from V and 0 bases from J, leaving 10 bases between. CDR3 sequence: CASSSGLSSYEQYF. CDR3 in DNA: TGTGCCAGCAGCTCGGGACTCAGCTCCTACGAGCAGTACTTC.

This clonotype was seen repeatedly, ten times or more. The CDR3 reads CSVWTSGGITDTQYF. In DNA, the CDR3 is TGCAGTGTTTGGACTAGCGGGGGGATCACAGATACGCAGTATTTT. This rearrangement joins TRBV20-1 to TRBJ2-3; 14 nucleotides align to TRBD2. The V segment lost 7 bases and the J segment 2 bases; nucleotides outside the gene matches: 5. Germline V lookup: CDR1 DFQATT, CDR2 SNEGSKA (reference sequence). The CDR3 loop spans 15 amino acids.

This clonotype is labeled medium-sized (0.01 to 0.1%). The V gene is TRBV10-3, the J gene TRBJ2-2; TRBD2 might be the D (5 bases). Germline V gene lookup returns CDR1 ENHRY and CDR2 SYGVKD. This CDR3 has 14 residues. Trimming pared 3 bases from V and 3 bases from J, leaving 8 bases between. CDR3 protein: CAISDLGDTGELFF. The CDR3 DNA reads TGTGCCATCAGTGATTTGGGAGACACCGGGGAGCTGTTTTTT.

This clonotype is labeled medium-sized. This rearrangement joins TRBV11-1 to TRBJ2-2; no clear D gene. Trimming took 5 bases from V and 3 from J, leaving 10 bases between them. The CDR3 sequence is 14 residues long. Germline loops: CDR1 SGHAT, CDR2 FQDESV (reference sequence). This CDR3 reads CASSNNRYTGELFF. DNA for the CDR3: TGTGCCAGCAGCAACAACAGATACACCGGGGAGCTGTTTTTT.

This clonotype was picked up many times. The chain couples TRBV5-4 to TRBJ2-5, with 9 positions matching TRBD2. Trimming removed 1 base from V and 5 bases from J; junction bases left unmatched: 9. Germline CDR1 SGHNT, CDR2 YYREEE (reference sequence). The length of the CDR3 is 16 residues. The CDR3 region has the DNA TGTGCCAGCAGCTTGTCGGAAGCGGGGGGTCGCGAGACCCAGTACTTC. The encoded protein is CASSLSEAGGRETQYF.

By share, this clonotype counts as medium-sized. V and J are TRBV6-1 and TRBJ1-1; no definite D call. This CDR3 has 17 residues. Between the trimmed V and J ends, which lost 3 bases and 10 bases, there was a span of 27 bases. Germline V gene lookup returns CDR1 MNHNS and CDR2 SASEGT. The CDR3 is CASSDRAVGGFGRVAFF. The CDR3 region has the DNA TGTGCCAGCAGTGATCGAGCAGTAGGCGGGTTTGGCCGTGTAGCTTTCTTT.

This clonotype appeared many times. The chain has TRBV27 and TRBJ1-1; D perhaps matches TRBD1 (5 bases). This CDR3 has 15 residues. Deletions cut 8 bases from V and 1 base from J, with 17 bases between. Germline V CDR1 and CDR2: MNHEY, SMNVEV (reference sequence). CDR3 nucleotide sequence: TGTGCCAGCGCGATTGGGGCCCACCGGAACACTGAAGCTTTCTTT. Translation: CASAIGAHRNTEAFF.

The chain joins TRBV18 to TRBJ1-1, with a possible D match to TRBD1 (6 bases). Germline V gene data show CDR1 as KGHSH and CDR2 as LQKENI. This CDR3 has 17 amino acids. V gave up 2 bases and J gave up 2 bases, with 18 bases separating them. The CDR3 loop is CASSPGGDTRANTEAFF. The CDR3 bases are TGTGCCAGCTCACCAGGCGGGGACACCCGAGCTAACACTGAAGCTTTCTTT.

This clonotype is deemed medium-sized. This chain links TRBV2 with TRBJ2-7; weak D call: TRBD2 (6 bases). Germline V CDR1 and CDR2: SNHLY, FYNNEI. This CDR3 has 14 residues. V was cut by 8 bases and J by 1 base, with 15 bases left in between. For the CDR3, the DNA is TGTGCCAGCCTGCACCGGGACTCATCCTACGAGCAGTACTTC. Translating it yields CASLHRDSSYEQYF. Full variable domain (rest looked up from reference TRBV2 and TRBJ2-7): EPEVTQTPSHQVTQMGQEVILRCVPISNHLYFYWYRQILGQKVEFLVSFYNNEISEKSEIFDDQFSVERPDGSNFTLKIRSTKLEDSAMYFCASLHRDSSYEQYFGPGTRLTVT.

This clonotype is judged medium-sized. The chain recombines TRBV10-3 with TRBJ2-1; 8 nucleotides match TRBD1. Germline lookup yields CDR1 ENHRY and CDR2 SYGVKD. J was trimmed by 5 bases and V by 4 bases; bases with no gene match: 7. The CDR3 is made up of 15 amino acids. The chain's CDR3 is CAISVSGGLNNEQFF. CDR3 nucleotides: TGTGCCATCAGTGTCTCAGGGGGCCTTAACAATGAGCAGTTCTTC.

The chain joins TRBV6-5 to TRBJ2-3, with 8 bases aligning to TRBD1. Germline V gene sequence: CDR1 MNHEY, CDR2 SVGAGI. With 9 bases clipped from V and 0 bases from J, the junction kept 8 bases outside the gene matches. CDR3 length: 15 amino acids. CDR3 sequence reads: CARQSTGVSTDTQYF. In DNA, the CDR3 is TGTGCCAGACAATCGACAGGGGTTAGCACAGATACGCAGTATTTT.

This clonotype counts as medium-sized. The chain joins TRBV7-9 to TRBJ2-1; D remains unclear. The V gene lost 7 bases and the J gene lost 3 bases, with 4 bases spanning the gap. The germline CDR1 and CDR2 sequences are SEHNR and FQNEAQ (reference sequence). The CDR3 has 11 residues. CDR3 sequence: CASTDYNEQFF. The CDR3, as DNA: TGTGCCAGCACAGACTACAATGAGCAGTTCTTC.

In this sample, this clonotype is medium-sized. The V gene is TRBV10-3, the J gene TRBJ2-7; 12 nucleotides match TRBD2. Germline loops: CDR1 ENHRY, CDR2 SYGVKD. The CDR3 loop spans 15 amino acids. The junction had 6 bases not matched to a gene; V was cut back by 6 bases and J by 3 bases. CDR3 nucleotide sequence: TGTGCCATCAGCCGGACTAGCGGGGCTAGCTACGAGCAGTACGTC. Protein sequence: CAISRTSGASYEQYV.

By frequency in the sample, this clonotype is medium-sized. The V call is TRBV7-6, the J call TRBJ1-2; no clear D. V was trimmed by 5 bases and J by 4 bases, leaving 8 bases between them. The CDR3 consists of 12 residues. Germline V gene lookup returns CDR1 SGHVS and CDR2 FNYEAQ. CDR3 protein: CASSPGLYGYTF. The CDR3 DNA reads TGTGCCAGCAGCCCCGGCCTCTATGGCTACACCTTC.

This clonotype ranks as large. The chain couples TRBV29-1 to TRBJ2-7, with D perhaps TRBD1 or TRBD2 (5 bases each). The CDR3 runs to 13 residues. V dropped 3 bases and J dropped 3 bases, with 12 bases sitting between them. Germline V gives CDR1 SQVTM, CDR2 ANQGSEA. Here the CDR3 DNA reads TGCAGCGTTGAGGAGGACACAAGCTACGAGCAGTACTTC. Its translation: CSVEEDTSYEQYF.

Relative to its sample, this clonotype is medium-sized. The chain couples TRBV4-1 to TRBJ2-1; D remains ambiguous. The germline V gene has CDR1 MGHRA and CDR2 YSYEKL. The CDR3 sequence is 14 residues long. V was pared by 2 bases and J by 6 bases, with 11 bases between. CDR3 DNA sequence: TGCGCCAGCAGCCAACCTTTTCGGAGCAATGAGCAGTTCTTC. It translates to CASSQPFRSNEQFF.